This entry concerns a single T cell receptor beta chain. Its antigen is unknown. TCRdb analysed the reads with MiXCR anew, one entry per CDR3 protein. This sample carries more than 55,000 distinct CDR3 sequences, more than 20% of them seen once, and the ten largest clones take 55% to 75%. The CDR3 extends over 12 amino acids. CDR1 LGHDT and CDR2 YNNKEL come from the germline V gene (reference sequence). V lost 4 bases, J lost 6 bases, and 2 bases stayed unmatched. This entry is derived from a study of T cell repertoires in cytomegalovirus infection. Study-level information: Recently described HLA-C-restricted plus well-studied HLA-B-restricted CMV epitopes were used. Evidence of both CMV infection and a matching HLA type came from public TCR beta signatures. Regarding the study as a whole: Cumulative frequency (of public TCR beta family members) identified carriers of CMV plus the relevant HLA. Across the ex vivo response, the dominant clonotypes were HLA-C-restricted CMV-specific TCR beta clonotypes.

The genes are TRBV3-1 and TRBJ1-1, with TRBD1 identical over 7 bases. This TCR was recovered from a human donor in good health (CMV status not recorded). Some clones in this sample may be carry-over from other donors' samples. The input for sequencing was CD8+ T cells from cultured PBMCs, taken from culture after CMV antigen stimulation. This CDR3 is CASSPQGAEAFF. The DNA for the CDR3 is TGTGCCAGCAGCCCCCAGGGGGCTGAAGCTTTCTTT.